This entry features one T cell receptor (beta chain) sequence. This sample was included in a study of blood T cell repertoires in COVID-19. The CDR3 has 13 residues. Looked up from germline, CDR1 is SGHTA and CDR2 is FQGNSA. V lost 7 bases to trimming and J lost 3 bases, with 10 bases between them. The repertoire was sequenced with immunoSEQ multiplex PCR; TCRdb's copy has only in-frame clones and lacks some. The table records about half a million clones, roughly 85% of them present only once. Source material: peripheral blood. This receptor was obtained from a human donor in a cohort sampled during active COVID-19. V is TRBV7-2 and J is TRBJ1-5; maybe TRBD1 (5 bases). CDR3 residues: CASTDRDNQPQHF. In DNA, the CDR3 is TGTGCCAGCACCGACAGAGACAATCAGCCCCAGCATTTT.